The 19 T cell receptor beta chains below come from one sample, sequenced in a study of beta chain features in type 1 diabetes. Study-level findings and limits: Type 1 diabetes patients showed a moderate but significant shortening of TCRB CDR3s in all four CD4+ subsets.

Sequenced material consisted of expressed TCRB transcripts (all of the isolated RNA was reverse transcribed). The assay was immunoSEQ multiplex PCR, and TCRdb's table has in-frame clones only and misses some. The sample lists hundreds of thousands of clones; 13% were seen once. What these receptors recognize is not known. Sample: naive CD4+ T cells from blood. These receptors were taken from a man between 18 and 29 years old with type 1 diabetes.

CDR3: CASGAVSVSTYNEQFF. The CDR3 DNA reads TGTGCCAGCGGAGCAGTGTCGGTTTCCACCTACAATGAGCAGTTCTTC. The gene calls are TRBV2 and TRBJ2-1; D uncertain. V lost 8 bases, J lost 2 bases, and 19 bases lay in between. Germline loops: CDR1 SNHLY, CDR2 FYNNEI. The CDR3 covers 16 residues.

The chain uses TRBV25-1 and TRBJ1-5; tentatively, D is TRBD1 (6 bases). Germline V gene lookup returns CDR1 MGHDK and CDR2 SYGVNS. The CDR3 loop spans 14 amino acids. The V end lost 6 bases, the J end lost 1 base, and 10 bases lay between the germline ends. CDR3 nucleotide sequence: TGTGCCAGCAGCCCAGGGGTGAGCAATCAGCCCCAGCATTTT. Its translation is CASSPGVSNQPQHF.

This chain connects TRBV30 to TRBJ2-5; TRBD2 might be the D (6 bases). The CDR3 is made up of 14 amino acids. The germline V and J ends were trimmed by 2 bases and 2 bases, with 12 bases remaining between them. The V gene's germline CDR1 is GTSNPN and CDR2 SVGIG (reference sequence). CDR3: CAWSPGAGQETQYF. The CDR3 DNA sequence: TGTGCCTGGAGTCCCGGGGCGGGGCAAGAGACCCAGTACTTC.

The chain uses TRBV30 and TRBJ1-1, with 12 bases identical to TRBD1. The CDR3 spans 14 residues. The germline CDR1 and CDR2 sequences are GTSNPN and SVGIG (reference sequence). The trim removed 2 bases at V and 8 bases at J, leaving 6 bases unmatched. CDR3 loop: CAWSIGTGGSEAFF. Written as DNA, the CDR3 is TGTGCCTGGAGTATCGGGACAGGGGGCTCGGAAGCTTTCTTT. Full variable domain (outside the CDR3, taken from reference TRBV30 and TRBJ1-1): SQTIHQWPATLVQPVGSPLSLECTVEGTSNPNLYWYRQAAGRGLQLLFYSVGIGQISSEVPQNLSASRPQDRQFILSSKKLLLSDSGFYLCAWSIGTGGSEAFFGQGTRLTVV.

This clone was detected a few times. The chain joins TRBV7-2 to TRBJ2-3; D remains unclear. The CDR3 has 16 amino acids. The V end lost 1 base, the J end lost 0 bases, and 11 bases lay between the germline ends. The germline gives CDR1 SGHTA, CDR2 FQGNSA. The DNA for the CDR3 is TGTGCCAGCAGCTTAGTAGCCTTGGGGAGCACAGATACGCAGTATTTT. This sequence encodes CASSLVALGSTDTQYF.

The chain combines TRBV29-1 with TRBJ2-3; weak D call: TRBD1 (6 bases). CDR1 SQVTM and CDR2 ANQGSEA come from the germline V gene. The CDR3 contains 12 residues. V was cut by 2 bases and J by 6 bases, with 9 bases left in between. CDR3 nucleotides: TGCAGCGTTGAAAAGGGGGAGGATACGCAGTATTTT. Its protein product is CSVEKGEDTQYF.

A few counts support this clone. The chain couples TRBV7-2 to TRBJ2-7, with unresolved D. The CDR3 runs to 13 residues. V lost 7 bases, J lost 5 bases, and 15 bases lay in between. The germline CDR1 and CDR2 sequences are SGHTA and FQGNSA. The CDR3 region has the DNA TGTGCCAGCACTAACGTGGCTCCCCACGAGCAGTACTTC. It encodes CASTNVAPHEQYF.

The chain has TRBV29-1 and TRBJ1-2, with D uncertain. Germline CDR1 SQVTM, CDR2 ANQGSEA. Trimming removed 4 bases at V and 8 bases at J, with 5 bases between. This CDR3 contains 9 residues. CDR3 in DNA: TGCAGCGTTGTTGAGGGCTACACCTTC. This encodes CSVVEGYTF.

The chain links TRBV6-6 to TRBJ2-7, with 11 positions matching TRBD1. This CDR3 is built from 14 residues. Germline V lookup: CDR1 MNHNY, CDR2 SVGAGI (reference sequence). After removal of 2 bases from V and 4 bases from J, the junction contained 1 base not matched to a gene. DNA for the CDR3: TGTGCCAGCAGTTACGGGGACAGGGGGTACGAGCAGTACTTC. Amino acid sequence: CASSYGDRGYEQYF.

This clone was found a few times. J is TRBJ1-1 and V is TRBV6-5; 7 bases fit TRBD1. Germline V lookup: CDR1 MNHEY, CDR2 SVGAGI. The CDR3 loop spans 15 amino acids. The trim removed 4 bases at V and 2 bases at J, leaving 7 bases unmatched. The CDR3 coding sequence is TGTGCCAGCAGTTTTTCCGGGACAGTTAACACTGAAGCTTTCTTT. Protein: CASSFSGTVNTEAFF.

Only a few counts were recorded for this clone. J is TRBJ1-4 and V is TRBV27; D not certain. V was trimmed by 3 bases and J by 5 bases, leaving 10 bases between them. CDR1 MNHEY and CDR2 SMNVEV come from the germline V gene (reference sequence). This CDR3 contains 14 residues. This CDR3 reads CASSFLSPNEKLFF. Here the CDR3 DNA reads TGTGCCAGCAGTTTCCTTTCGCCCAATGAAAAACTGTTTTTT.

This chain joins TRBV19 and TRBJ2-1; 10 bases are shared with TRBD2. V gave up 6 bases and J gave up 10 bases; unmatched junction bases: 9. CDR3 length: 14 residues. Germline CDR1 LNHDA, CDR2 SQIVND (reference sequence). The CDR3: CASSSSGGSGEQFF. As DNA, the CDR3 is TGTGCCAGTAGCTCTAGCGGGGGATCGGGAGAGCAGTTCTTC. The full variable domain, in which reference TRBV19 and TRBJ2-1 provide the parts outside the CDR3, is DGGITQSPKYLFRKEGQNVTLSCEQNLNHDAMYWYRQDPGQGLRLIYYSQIVNDFQKGDIAEGYSVSREKKESFPLTVTSAQKNPTAFYLCASSSSGGSGEQFFGPGTRLTVL.

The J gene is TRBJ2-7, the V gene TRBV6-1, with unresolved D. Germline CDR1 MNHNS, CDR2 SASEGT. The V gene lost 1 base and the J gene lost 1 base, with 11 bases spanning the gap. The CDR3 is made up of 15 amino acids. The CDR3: CASSEGGDPSYEQYF. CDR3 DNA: TGTGCCAGCAGTGAAGGTGGAGATCCTTCCTACGAGCAGTACTTC.

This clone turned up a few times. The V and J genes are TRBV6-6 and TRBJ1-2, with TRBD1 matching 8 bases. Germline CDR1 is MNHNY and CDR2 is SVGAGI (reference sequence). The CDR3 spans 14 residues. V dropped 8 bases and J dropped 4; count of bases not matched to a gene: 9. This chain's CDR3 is CASHPPGQAYGYTF. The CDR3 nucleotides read TGTGCCAGCCACCCCCCGGGACAGGCCTATGGCTACACCTTC.

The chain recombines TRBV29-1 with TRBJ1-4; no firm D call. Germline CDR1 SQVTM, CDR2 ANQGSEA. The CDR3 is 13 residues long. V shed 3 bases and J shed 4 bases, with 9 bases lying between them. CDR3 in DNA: TGCAGCGTTGAGGACGGCATTAATGAAAAACTGTTTTTT. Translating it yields CSVEDGINEKLFF.

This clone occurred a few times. CDR3: CASSPRDRTTGELFF. The CDR3 DNA reads TGTGCCAGCAGCCCCCGGGACAGGACCACCGGGGAGCTGTTTTTT. V and J are TRBV7-9 and TRBJ2-2; TRBD1 aligns across 8 bases. V dropped 5 bases and J dropped 4; count of bases not matched to a gene: 6. Germline V gene data show CDR1 as SEHNR and CDR2 as FQNEAQ (reference sequence). This CDR3 region has 15 residues.

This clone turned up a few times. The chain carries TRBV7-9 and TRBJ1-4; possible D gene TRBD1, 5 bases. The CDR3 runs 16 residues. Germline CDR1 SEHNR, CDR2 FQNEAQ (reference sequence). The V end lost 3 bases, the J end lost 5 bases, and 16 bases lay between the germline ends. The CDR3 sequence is CASSFFRTHRNEKLFF. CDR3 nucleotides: TGTGCCAGCAGCTTCTTTAGGACCCACAGGAATGAAAAACTGTTTTTT.

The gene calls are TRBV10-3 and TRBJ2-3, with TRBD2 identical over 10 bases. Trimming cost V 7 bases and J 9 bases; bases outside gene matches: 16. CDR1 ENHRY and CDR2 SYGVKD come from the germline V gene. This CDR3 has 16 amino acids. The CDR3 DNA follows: TGTGCCATCACCGACCGTGGGCTAGCGGGGGATACCACGCAGTATTTT. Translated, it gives CAITDRGLAGDTTQYF.

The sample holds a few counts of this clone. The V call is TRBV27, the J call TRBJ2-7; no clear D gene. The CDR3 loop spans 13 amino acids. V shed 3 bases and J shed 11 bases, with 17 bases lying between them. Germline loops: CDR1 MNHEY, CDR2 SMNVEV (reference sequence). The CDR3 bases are TGTGCCAGCAGTTTCTCGGGCGACGGGTCCGAGTACTTC. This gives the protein CASSFSGDGSEYF.